A selection of T cell receptor beta chains follows, all from one sample in a study of T cell responses to AZD1222 COVID-19 vaccine. The repertoire was sequenced with immunoSEQ multiplex PCR; TCRdb's copy has only in-frame clones and lacks some. Of 130,000 or so clones in the sample, 75% to 85% were seen once. This specimen consisted of peripheral blood, obtained 28 days after the second AZD1222 dose. Source of these receptors: an adult who received the AZD1222 COVID-19 vaccine. The CDR3 runs from the conserved cysteine through the conserved F or W. The D gene is left open where the match is weak. Not all rows give a size; the values are once, few, many and, for expanded clones, a class.

d_call: TRBD1; j_call: TRBJ2-5; clone_size: .; cdr3_length: 15; v_call: TRBV6-5; cdr3_aa: CASSPLRQGSQTQYF; cdr3_nt: TGTGCCAGCAGTCCCCTCCGACAGGGCAGTCAGACCCAGTACTTC
d_call: .; j_call: TRBJ2-7; clone_size: .; cdr3_length: 14; v_call: TRBV6-5; cdr3_aa: CASSRPGTQYEQYF; cdr3_nt: TGTGCCAGCAGTCGGCCCGGGACCCAGTACGAGCAGTACTTC
d_call: TRBD1; j_call: TRBJ1-5; clone_size: few; cdr3_length: 19; v_call: TRBV4-1; cdr3_aa: CASSQEWTGGYYSNQPQHF; cdr3_nt: TGCGCCAGCAGCCAAGAATGGACAGGGGGCTATTATAGCAATCAGCCCCAGCATTTT
d_call: .; j_call: TRBJ1-5; clone_size: once; cdr3_length: 15; v_call: TRBV7-9; cdr3_aa: CASSPTGSVDQPQHF; cdr3_nt: TGTGCCAGCAGCCCCACAGGGTCAGTCGATCAGCCCCAGCATTTT
d_call: .; j_call: TRBJ1-1; clone_size: .; cdr3_length: 14; v_call: TRBV5-1; cdr3_aa: CASSVGSLNTEAFF; cdr3_nt: TGCGCCAGCAGCGTGGGGTCTCTGAACACTGAAGCTTTCTTT
d_call: .; j_call: TRBJ2-7; clone_size: .; cdr3_length: 14; v_call: TRBV18; cdr3_aa: CASSVSITDYEQYF; cdr3_nt: TGTGCCAGCTCAGTATCCATAACCGACTACGAGCAGTACTTC
d_call: .; j_call: TRBJ2-2; clone_size: .; cdr3_length: 15; v_call: TRBV5-1; cdr3_aa: CASSFLRGDTGELFF; cdr3_nt: TGCGCCAGCAGCTTCCTCCGGGGAGACACCGGGGAGCTGTTTTTT
d_call: .; j_call: TRBJ2-5; clone_size: .; cdr3_length: 17; v_call: TRBV4-2; cdr3_aa: CASSQRRGGPGQETQYF; cdr3_nt: TGTGCCAGCAGCCAACGAAGGGGGGGGCCCGGTCAGGAGACCCAGTACTTC
d_call: .; j_call: TRBJ1-2; clone_size: .; cdr3_length: 15; v_call: TRBV6-4; cdr3_aa: CASSGTRGGGYGYTF; cdr3_nt: TGTGCCAGCAGTGGTACGCGGGGGGGAGGCTATGGCTACACCTTC
d_call: .; j_call: TRBJ2-1; clone_size: few; cdr3_length: 13; v_call: TRBV12-3/TRBV12-4; cdr3_aa: CASSFAQNNEQFF; cdr3_nt: TGTGCCAGCAGTTTTGCCCAGAACAATGAGCAGTTCTTC
d_call: TRBD1; j_call: TRBJ1-3; clone_size: .; cdr3_length: 17; v_call: TRBV5-1; cdr3_aa: CASSLDWTGSSGNTIYF; cdr3_nt: TGCGCCAGCAGCTTGGATTGGACAGGGAGCTCTGGAAACACCATATATTTT
d_call: .; j_call: TRBJ2-6; clone_size: .; cdr3_length: 12; v_call: TRBV6-5; cdr3_aa: CASEPGANVLTF; cdr3_nt: TGTGCCAGCGAACCAGGGGCCAACGTCCTGACTTTC
d_call: .; j_call: TRBJ1-2; clone_size: .; cdr3_length: 13; v_call: TRBV29-1; cdr3_aa: CSVEDYGFAGYTF; cdr3_nt: TGCAGCGTTGAGGACTACGGTTTTGCAGGCTACACCTTC
d_call: .; j_call: TRBJ1-1; clone_size: few; cdr3_length: 14; v_call: TRBV27; cdr3_aa: CASSFSPSNTEAFF; cdr3_nt: TGTGCCAGCAGTTTCTCACCGTCAAACACTGAAGCTTTCTTT
d_call: .; j_call: TRBJ2-1; clone_size: .; cdr3_length: 12; v_call: TRBV28; cdr3_aa: CASRDRNWEQFF; cdr3_nt: TGTGCCAGCAGGGACCGTAATTGGGAGCAGTTCTTC
d_call: .; j_call: TRBJ1-2; clone_size: .; cdr3_length: 12; v_call: TRBV28; cdr3_aa: CASSFIEGGYTF; cdr3_nt: TGTGCCAGCAGTTTTATTGAGGGTGGCTACACCTTC
d_call: TRBD1; j_call: TRBJ2-5; clone_size: .; cdr3_length: 15; v_call: TRBV5-4; cdr3_aa: CASSEMTGGAETQYF; cdr3_nt: TGTGCCAGCAGCGAAATGACAGGGGGTGCAGAGACCCAGTACTTC
d_call: TRBD1; j_call: TRBJ1-2; clone_size: few; cdr3_length: 13; v_call: TRBV28; cdr3_aa: CASKPTGAYGYTF; cdr3_nt: TGTGCCAGCAAACCGACAGGGGCCTATGGCTACACCTTC
d_call: .; j_call: TRBJ1-5; clone_size: .; cdr3_length: 16; v_call: TRBV7-5; cdr3_aa: CARSLEPGQGNQPQHF; cdr3_nt: TGTGCCAGAAGCTTAGAACCCGGACAGGGCAATCAGCCCCAGCATTTT
d_call: .; j_call: TRBJ1-4; clone_size: .; cdr3_length: 15; v_call: TRBV24-1; cdr3_aa: CATSDPLGTGEKLFF; cdr3_nt: TGTGCCACCAGTGATCCATTAGGAACAGGGGAAAAACTGTTTTTT
d_call: .; j_call: TRBJ1-2; clone_size: .; cdr3_length: 15; v_call: TRBV29-1; cdr3_aa: CSVTYPSPGLYGYTF; cdr3_nt: TGCAGCGTAACCTACCCCTCCCCAGGCCTCTATGGCTACACCTTC
d_call: .; j_call: TRBJ2-1; clone_size: once; cdr3_length: 14; v_call: TRBV1; cdr3_aa: CTPRLGGGIYEQFF; cdr3_nt: TGCACTCCGCGGTTAGGGGGGGGCATCTATGAGCAGTTCTTC
d_call: TRBD1; j_call: TRBJ1-2; clone_size: .; cdr3_length: 14; v_call: TRBV28; cdr3_aa: CASSPTDRSRGYTF; cdr3_nt: TGTGCCAGTTCACCGACGGACAGGTCGAGGGGCTACACCTTC
d_call: .; j_call: TRBJ1-2; clone_size: .; cdr3_length: 20; v_call: TRBV21-1; cdr3_aa: CASSKSRCPAGVKDSYGYTF; cdr3_nt: TGTGCCAGCAGCAAAAGTCGCTGTCCGGCAGGAGTTAAGGATTCATATGGCTACACCTTC
d_call: TRBD1; j_call: TRBJ1-6; clone_size: .; cdr3_length: 15; v_call: TRBV7-3; cdr3_aa: CASSLMGRGESPLHF; cdr3_nt: TGTGCCAGCAGCTTGATGGGCAGGGGGGAATCACCCCTCCACTTT
d_call: .; j_call: TRBJ2-2; clone_size: .; cdr3_length: 14; v_call: TRBV7-9; cdr3_aa: CASVQQGYTGELFF; cdr3_nt: TGTGCCAGCGTACAGCAGGGGTACACCGGGGAGCTGTTTTTT
d_call: .; j_call: TRBJ1-1; clone_size: once; cdr3_length: 16; v_call: TRBV7-6; cdr3_aa: CASSLRGVGGATEAFF; cdr3_nt: TGTGCCAGCAGCTTACGGGGTGTAGGGGGTGCCACTGAAGCTTTCTTT
d_call: TRBD1; j_call: TRBJ2-3; clone_size: once; cdr3_length: 16; v_call: TRBV11-2; cdr3_aa: CASSITGTGGADTQYF; cdr3_nt: TGTGCCAGCAGCATAACCGGGACAGGGGGCGCAGATACGCAGTATTTT
d_call: TRBD1; j_call: TRBJ2-3; clone_size: .; cdr3_length: 13; v_call: TRBV11-2; cdr3_aa: CASSFKQGDTQYF; cdr3_nt: TGTGCCAGCAGCTTCAAACAGGGGGATACGCAGTATTTT
d_call: .; j_call: TRBJ1-2; clone_size: .; cdr3_length: 12; v_call: TRBV3-1/TRBV3-2; cdr3_aa: CASSPSLGKNTF; cdr3_nt: TGTGCCAGCAGCCCCTCCCTAGGTAAAAACACCTTC
d_call: .; j_call: TRBJ1-5; clone_size: .; cdr3_length: 15; v_call: TRBV19; cdr3_aa: CASSPLGRRNQPQHF; cdr3_nt: TGTGCCAGTAGTCCCTTGGGTAGGCGCAATCAGCCCCAGCATTTT
d_call: .; j_call: TRBJ2-1; clone_size: .; cdr3_length: 14; v_call: TRBV7-2; cdr3_aa: CASSPLGVRDEQFF; cdr3_nt: TGTGCCAGCAGCCCCCTGGGGGTGAGGGATGAGCAGTTCTTC
d_call: .; j_call: TRBJ2-7; clone_size: .; cdr3_length: 14; v_call: TRBV28; cdr3_aa: CASNPMVGEYEQYF; cdr3_nt: TGTGCCAGCAATCCAATGGTGGGGGAGTACGAGCAGTACTTC
d_call: .; j_call: TRBJ1-6; clone_size: .; cdr3_length: 13; v_call: TRBV3-1/TRBV3-2; cdr3_aa: CASSQDRGAPLHF; cdr3_nt: TGTGCCAGCAGCCAAGACCGGGGGGCACCCCTCCACTTT
d_call: .; j_call: TRBJ1-2; clone_size: .; cdr3_length: 14; v_call: TRBV5-4; cdr3_aa: CASSIGRNHYGYTF; cdr3_nt: TGTGCCAGCAGCATAGGACGGAATCACTATGGCTACACCTTC